Below, 31 T cell receptor beta chains from the same sample are listed, as sequenced in a study of metastatic and nonmetastatic thyroid tumors. Every patient was untreated before thyroid surgery. TCRdb re-called the PCR reads via MiXCR. The sample lists some 11,000 clones, approximately 21% seen once, with 14% in the top ten. Sequenced material: adjacent normal tissue. The origin of the receptors is a female donor with papillary thyroid cancer or a benign thyroid nodule (not recorded which). Some clones in this sample may be carry-over from other donors' samples.

This clone was seen at least ten times. The chain recombines TRBV7-2 with TRBJ1-5, with D hard to call. Trimming took 5 bases from V and 7 from J, leaving 18 bases between them. Germline V gives CDR1 SGHTA, CDR2 FQGNSA. The CDR3 extends over 15 amino acids. Written as DNA, the CDR3 is TGTGCCAGCAGCAAAGGACGGGGAAATAACCAGCCCCAGCATTTT. Translated: CASSKGRGNNQPQHF.

This clone was recorded a few times. A much larger clone lies one base from this, so it may be a read error. No conserved phenylalanine or tryptophan is present at the end of the CDR3, so a read error is the likely explanation. This chain links TRBV18 with TRBJ2-2, with D maybe TRBD1 (5 bases). The CDR3 runs 13 residues. CDR1 is KGHSH and CDR2 is LQKENI in the germline V gene. V shed 6 bases and J shed 3 bases, with 8 bases lying between them. The CDR3 bases are TGTGCCAGCTCCCAGGGATACACCGGGGAGCTGTTTCTT. It translates to CASSQGYTGELFL.

The V call is TRBV14, the J call TRBJ2-7; D perhaps matches TRBD2 (5 bases). Germline V gives CDR1 SGHDN, CDR2 FVKESK. Trimming left V 2 bases short and J 2 bases short, with 7 bases between. The CDR3 totals 13 residues. Here the CDR3 reads CASSQRDAYEQYF. The DNA for the CDR3 is TGTGCCAGCAGCCAACGGGATGCCTACGAGCAGTACTTC.

The V call is TRBV20-1, the J call TRBJ2-7, with TRBD2 matching over 9 bases. This CDR3 region has 16 residues. Germline V gives CDR1 DFQATT, CDR2 SNEGSKA (reference sequence). V lost 0 bases, J lost 10 bases, and 16 bases stayed unmatched. As DNA, the CDR3 is TGCAGTGCTAGAGATCTGAGGGCTAGCGGGAATCACGGTCAGTACTTC. Residues: CSARDLRASGNHGQYF.

This clone was observed a few times. J is TRBJ1-6 and V is TRBV28; 8 nucleotides agree with TRBD1. The CDR3 covers 17 residues. V lost 6 bases and J lost 9; bases outside the gene matches: 16. Per germline, CDR1 MDHEN and CDR2 SYDVKM. CDR3: CASSPRRGRDLRSPLHF. CDR3 coding DNA: TGTGCCAGCAGCCCGCGCAGGGGGCGCGACTTGCGTTCACCCCTCCACTTT.

This chain links TRBV12-3 or TRBV12-4 with TRBJ2-1, with D maybe TRBD1 (6 bases). The CDR3 covers 15 residues. The V end was cut by 5 bases, the J end by 7 bases, with 18 bases between. The CDR3 bases are TGTGCCAGCAGTCCTATAGGGGGAGAGAGGAATGAGCAGTTCTTC. Residues: CASSPIGGERNEQFF.

By share, this clone ranks as medium-sized (0.01 to 0.1%). The rearrangement joins TRBV19 to TRBJ1-5; D call uncertain. The V end lost 4 bases, the J end lost 0 bases, and 10 bases lay between the germline ends. The CDR3 is 15 residues long. Germline CDR1 LNHDA, CDR2 SQIVND (reference sequence). The CDR3 here is CASSTTEYSNQPQHF. The CDR3 nucleotides read TGTGCCAGTAGTACGACGGAGTATAGCAATCAGCCCCAGCATTTT.

This clone was recorded at least ten times. The chain is built from TRBV3-1 and TRBJ1-3; 10 bases are a match to TRBD1. Germline lookup yields CDR1 LGHDT and CDR2 YNNKEL (reference sequence). The CDR3 totals 16 residues. Trimming removed 2 bases from V and 2 bases from J; junction bases left unmatched: 3. The CDR3 protein is CASSQRQGAAGNTIYF. Written as DNA, the CDR3 is TGTGCCAGCAGCCAAAGACAGGGGGCGGCTGGAAACACCATATATTTT.

This clone is medium-sized by share. The chain recombines TRBV12-3 or TRBV12-4 with TRBJ2-3; the D gene could be TRBD1 or TRBD2 (5 bases each). Trimming stripped 5 bases from V and 2 bases from J, with 17 bases between. The CDR3 covers 16 residues. The chain's CDR3 is CASSRGVQGITDTQYF. The CDR3 bases are TGTGCCAGCAGTCGAGGGGTTCAGGGTATCACAGATACGCAGTATTTT.

In its sample, this clone is medium-sized. The V gene is TRBV27, the J gene TRBJ1-2; 7 positions match TRBD1. CDR3 length: 14 residues. Germline V gives CDR1 MNHEY, CDR2 SMNVEV (reference sequence). The V and J ends lost 5 bases and 5 bases, in that order; junction bases with no gene match: 8. CDR3 amino acids: CASSAQGGDYGYTF. Here the CDR3 DNA reads TGTGCCAGCAGTGCTCAGGGGGGGGATTATGGCTACACCTTC.

The chain combines TRBV5-1 with TRBJ2-7, with a weak D call TRBD2 (5 bases). Germline V gene data show CDR1 as SGHRS and CDR2 as YFSETQ. The ends were cut back, 0 bases at V and 0 bases at J, with 7 bases in the middle. CDR3 length: 14 residues. CDR3 residues: CASSLVRGSYEQYF. In DNA form, the CDR3 reads TGCGCCAGCAGCTTGGTTCGGGGCTCCTACGAGCAGTACTTC.

V is TRBV4-1 and J is TRBJ2-7; 7 bases agree with TRBD2. J was trimmed by 4 bases and V by 2 bases; bases with no gene match: 8. The germline V gene encodes CDR1 MGHRA and CDR2 YSYEKL. The CDR3 spans 15 residues. CDR3 in DNA: TGCGCCAGCAGCCAATACATGGCCGGGGGGTACGAGCAGTACTTC. This codes for CASSQYMAGGYEQYF.

This clone came up a few times. This chain joins TRBV20-1 and TRBJ2-2, with no clear D. Germline assignment: CDR1 DFQATT and CDR2 SNEGSKA (reference sequence). The CDR3 totals 14 residues. With 0 bases removed from V and 7 bases from J, the gap between germline ends came to 12 bases. CDR3 sequence reads: CSARDKTKGGELFF. DNA of the CDR3: TGCAGTGCTAGAGATAAGACAAAGGGCGGGGAGCTGTTTTTT.

Ten or more counts support this clone. The rearrangement uses TRBV4-1 and TRBJ1-2; TRBD1 matches at 8 bases. The CDR3 totals 13 residues. Per germline, CDR1 MGHRA and CDR2 YSYEKL. The V and J ends lost 1 base and 6 bases, in that order; junction bases with no gene match: 1. CDR3 in DNA: TGCGCCAGCAGCCAAGGACAGGGGAATGGCTACACCTTC. Protein sequence: CASSQGQGNGYTF.

Remarks on this clone: This may be a read error, as it is one base from a much larger clone. Other DNA sequences within the sample encode an identical CDR3. The chain uses TRBV7-2 and TRBJ2-3, with 7 bases that match TRBD2. The CDR3 totals 14 residues. The germline gives CDR1 SGHTA, CDR2 FQGNSA. CDR3 sequence: CVSSLRLAQDTQYF. For the CDR3, the DNA is TGTGTCAGCAGCTTACGACTAGCACAAGATACGCAGTATTTT. The whole variable domain, filled in from reference TRBV7-2 and TRBJ2-3, reads GAGVSQSPSNKVTEKGKDVELRCDPISGHTALYWYRQSLGQGLEFLIYFQGNSAPDKSGLPSDRFSAERTGGSVSTLTIQRTQQEDSAVYLCVSSLRLAQDTQYFGPGTRLTVL.

By its share, this clone is medium-sized. This sequence joins TRBV19 and TRBJ1-3; D is uncertain. The V gene lost 5 bases and the J gene lost 0 bases, with 11 bases spanning the gap. Germline V gene lookup returns CDR1 LNHDA and CDR2 SQIVND (reference sequence). There are 15 residues in the CDR3. The CDR3 is CASSVYHVSGNTIYF. The CDR3, as DNA: TGTGCCAGTAGTGTATATCATGTCTCTGGAAACACCATATATTTT.

Many counts were recorded for this clone. Just one base apart from a much larger clone, this may be a read error. Other nucleotide sequences in the sample specify the same CDR3. The V and J genes are TRBV19 and TRBJ1-5; D ambiguous. Germline V gene sequence: CDR1 LNHDA, CDR2 SQIVND (reference sequence). The CDR3 is made up of 12 amino acids. Trimming took off 5 bases at V and 7 bases at J, with 9 bases between the two ends. The CDR3 nucleotides are TGTGCCAGTAGTCTCACAGACCAGCCCCAGCATTTT. This sequence encodes CASSLTDQPQHF.

The sample holds a few counts of this clone. It may be a read error: a sequence one base away is much more abundant. J is TRBJ2-3 and V is TRBV6-2 or TRBV6-3, with D perhaps matching TRBD1 (5 bases). The CDR3 is 16 amino acids. Germline CDR1 and CDR2: MNHEY and SVGEGT. The CDR3 nucleotides read TGTCCCAGCAGTTACTCACCATCGACAGGCACAGATACGCAGTATTTT. Translated: CPSSYSPSTGTDTQYF.

This clone was recorded at least ten times. The V call is TRBV20-1, the J call TRBJ2-5, with no clear D. V lost 0 bases and J 0 bases, leaving 8 bases between the germline ends. The CDR3 loop spans 14 amino acids. The V gene's germline CDR1 is DFQATT and CDR2 SNEGSKA (reference sequence). CDR3 residues: CSARDNSYQETQYF. The CDR3 bases are TGCAGTGCTAGAGATAACAGCTACCAAGAGACCCAGTACTTC.

This clone was found many times. The rearrangement uses TRBV9 and TRBJ2-1; D is undetermined. Trimming stripped 2 bases from V and 6 bases from J, with 12 bases between. Germline V lookup: CDR1 SGDLS, CDR2 YYNGEE. The CDR3 is made up of 14 amino acids. As DNA, the CDR3 is TGTGCCAGCAGCGTCCTCGACCTTGGCAATGAGCAGTTCTTC. It encodes CASSVLDLGNEQFF.

By sample fraction, this clone is medium-sized (0.01 to 0.1%). The CDR3 bases are TGCAGTCCTTCGGACAACTATGGCTACACCTTC. Translating gives CSPSDNYGYTF. The chain has TRBV20-1 and TRBJ1-2; D unclear. Germline CDR1 reads DFQATT; CDR2 reads SNEGSKA (reference sequence). This CDR3 spans 11 amino acids. Trimming left V 8 bases short and J 2 bases short, with 9 bases between.

The sample holds many counts of this clone. The sample holds other DNA sequences that translate to the same CDR3. V gene TRBV4-1 combines with J gene TRBJ1-1; D gene ambiguous. The CDR3 totals 15 residues. The germline V gene encodes CDR1 MGHRA and CDR2 YSYEKL. Trimming removed 0 bases from V and 1 base from J, with 9 bases in between. The CDR3 DNA is TGCGCCAGCAGCCAAGAAATAGGCCGGAACACTGAAGCTTTCTTT. It specifies CASSQEIGRNTEAFF.

The V call is TRBV20-1, the J call TRBJ2-3; tentative D call: TRBD2 (5 bases). V lost 0 bases to trimming and J lost 4 bases, with 14 bases between them. The CDR3 covers 15 residues. Germline CDR1 and CDR2: DFQATT and SNEGSKA (reference sequence). CDR3 nucleotide sequence: TGCAGTGCTAGAGAGGCAGTAGCGAATCCAGATACGCAGTATTTT. Protein: CSAREAVANPDTQYF.

The chain carries TRBV20-1 and TRBJ2-7; the match to TRBD1 covers 7 bases. The germline CDR1 and CDR2 sequences are DFQATT and SNEGSKA (reference sequence). The CDR3 covers 14 residues. V lost 2 bases and J lost 4; bases outside the gene matches: 8. The CDR3 region is CSARREGALYEQYF. CDR3 coding DNA: TGCAGTGCTAGACGTGAGGGGGCGCTTTACGAGCAGTACTTC.

This clone is medium-sized by share. V is TRBV6-1 and J is TRBJ1-2; 7 bases align to TRBD1. CDR1 and CDR2 from the germline V gene are MNHNS and SASEGT. The J segment lost 5 bases and the V segment lost 6 bases, leaving 9 bases of the junction unmatched. The CDR3 contains 14 residues. CDR3 sequence (DNA): TGTGCCAGCAGGTTTCGACAGGGCATTTATGGCTACACCTTC. Encoded protein: CASRFRQGIYGYTF.

In this sample, this clone turned up many times. The rearrangement uses TRBV6-2 or TRBV6-3 and TRBJ2-7; D may be TRBD2 (6 bases). There are 16 residues in the CDR3. CDR1 and CDR2 (germline): MNHEY, SVGEGT. V dropped 0 bases and J dropped 3 bases, with 15 bases sitting between them. The CDR3 sequence is CASSYSMRDGDYEQYF. The CDR3 DNA is TGTGCCAGCAGTTACTCGATGCGGGACGGGGACTACGAGCAGTACTTC.

This clone was observed at least ten times. For the CDR3, the DNA is TGCAGTGCTAGAACCAGGGGGAACACTGAAGCTTTCTTT. Its translation: CSARTRGNTEAFF. This chain links TRBV20-1 with TRBJ1-1, with D possibly matching TRBD1 (6 bases). Germline V gene lookup returns CDR1 DFQATT and CDR2 SNEGSKA (reference sequence). V lost 2 bases and J 1 base, leaving 8 bases between the germline ends. The CDR3 covers 13 residues.

This clone was seen at least ten times. This sequence joins TRBV4-1 and TRBJ2-7, with D maybe TRBD2 (5 bases). The CDR3 runs to 14 residues. The germline CDR1 and CDR2 sequences are MGHRA and YSYEKL. Trimming stripped 1 base from V and 9 bases from J, with 16 bases between. The CDR3 spells CASSQASSGTVQYF. The CDR3 DNA reads as TGCGCCAGCAGCCAAGCGTCGTCGGGAACGGTGCAGTACTTC.

The rearrangement links TRBV12-3 or TRBV12-4 to TRBJ2-1, with 9 nucleotides matching TRBD1. CDR3 size: 15 residues. Unmatched junction bases numbered 7, after V lost 5 bases and J lost 5 bases. The CDR3 DNA sequence: TGTGCCAGCAGTCCGGGGACAGGGCGGAACAATGAGCAGTTCTTC. Its translation: CASSPGTGRNNEQFF.

For this clone: The germline gene is not matched at one end of the junction; a read error may be the cause. This chain joins TRBV20-1 and TRBJ1-2; D not certain. This CDR3 spans 12 amino acids. Germline V gene sequence: CDR1 DFQATT, CDR2 SNEGSKA (reference sequence). The CDR3 is CSASAWAAGYTF. CDR3 DNA sequence: TGCAGTGCTAGTGCCTGGGCGGCGGGCTACACCTTT.

J is TRBJ2-7 and V is TRBV11-1; D unresolved. Germline V gene data show CDR1 as SGHAT and CDR2 as FQDESV (reference sequence). The CDR3 spans 12 residues. V lost 5 bases and J 6 bases, leaving 11 bases between the germline ends. The CDR3 spells CASSEDRSEQYF. CDR3 DNA: TGTGCCAGCAGCGAAGATCGGTCCGAGCAGTACTTC.